These 4 T cell receptor beta chains came from one sample sequenced in a study of metastatic and nonmetastatic thyroid tumors. With MiXCR, TCRdb called clones anew from the PCR reads. The sample holds tens of thousands of clones, about 24% seen once. Thyroid surgery had not been preceded by any treatment in any patient. Input material: tumor tissue. Receptor source: a male donor with papillary thyroid cancer or a benign thyroid nodule (not recorded which). Some clones in this sample may be carry-over from other donors' samples.

Comment on this clone: Since a much larger clone is just one base distant, this may be a read error. The chain links TRBV28 to TRBJ1-2; D is possibly TRBD1 (6 bases). The germline CDR1 and CDR2 sequences are MDHEN and SYDVKM. Trimming shortened V by 1 base and J by 7 bases, and 22 bases separated the two germline ends. This CDR3 is 17 amino acids long. CDR3 protein: CASSLFGNKGGARGYTF. Here the CDR3 DNA reads TGTGCCAGCAGTTTATTCGGCAATAAGGGGGGGGCGCGTGGCTACACCTTC.

At least ten counts were recorded for this clone. The chain recombines TRBV9 with TRBJ1-1; TRBD1 might be the D (5 bases). The CDR3 consists of 15 residues. With 0 bases removed from V and 1 base from J, the gap between germline ends came to 10 bases. The germline CDR1 and CDR2 sequences are SGDLS and YYNGEE. The CDR3 sequence: CASSVGQGKNTEAFF. The CDR3 nucleotides read TGTGCCAGCAGCGTAGGTCAGGGTAAGAACACTGAAGCTTTCTTT.

This clone was seen repeatedly, ten times or more. The chain combines TRBV27 with TRBJ1-1; no clear D gene. CDR1 is MNHEY and CDR2 is SMNVEV in the germline V gene (reference sequence). CDR3 length equals 14 residues. V was cut by 5 bases and J by 3 bases, with 13 bases left in between. DNA for the CDR3: TGTGCCAGCAGTACAAGAGGACTTTACACTGAAGCTTTCTTT. It translates to CASSTRGLYTEAFF.

This clone was seen a few times. The V and J genes are TRBV28 and TRBJ2-7, with 8 nucleotides matching TRBD1. V lost 5 bases to trimming and J lost 8 bases; unmatched junction nucleotides: 11. The CDR3 covers 14 residues. In germline, CDR1 is MDHEN, CDR2 SYDVKM. The chain's CDR3 is CASSPLGRDRQQYF. The CDR3 DNA sequence: TGTGCCAGCAGTCCTTTGGGTAGGGACAGGCAGCAGTACTTC.